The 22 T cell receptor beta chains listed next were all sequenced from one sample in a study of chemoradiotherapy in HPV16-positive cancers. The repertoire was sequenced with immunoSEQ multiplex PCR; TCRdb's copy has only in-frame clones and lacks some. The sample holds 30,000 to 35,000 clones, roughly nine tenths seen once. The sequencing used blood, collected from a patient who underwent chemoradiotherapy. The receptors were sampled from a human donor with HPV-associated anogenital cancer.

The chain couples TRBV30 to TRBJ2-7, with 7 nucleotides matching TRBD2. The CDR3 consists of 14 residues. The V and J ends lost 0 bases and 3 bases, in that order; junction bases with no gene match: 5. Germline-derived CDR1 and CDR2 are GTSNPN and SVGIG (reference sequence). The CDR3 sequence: CAWSVPQRGYEQYF. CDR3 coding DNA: TGTGCCTGGAGTGTACCCCAGCGGGGCTACGAGCAGTACTTC. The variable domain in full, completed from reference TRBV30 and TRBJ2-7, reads SQTIHQWPATLVQPVGSPLSLECTVEGTSNPNLYWYRQAAGRGLQLLFYSVGIGQISSEVPQNLSASRPQDRQFILSSKKLLLSDSGFYLCAWSVPQRGYEQYFGPGTRLTVT.

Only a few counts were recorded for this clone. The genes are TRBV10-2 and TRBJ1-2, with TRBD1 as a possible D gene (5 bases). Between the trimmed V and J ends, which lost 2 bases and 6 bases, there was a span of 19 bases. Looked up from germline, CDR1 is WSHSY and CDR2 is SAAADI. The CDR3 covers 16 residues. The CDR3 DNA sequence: TGCGCCAGCAGTGAGACCAGGGTAGAAAGTTTGGATGGCTACACCTTC. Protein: CASSETRVESLDGYTF.

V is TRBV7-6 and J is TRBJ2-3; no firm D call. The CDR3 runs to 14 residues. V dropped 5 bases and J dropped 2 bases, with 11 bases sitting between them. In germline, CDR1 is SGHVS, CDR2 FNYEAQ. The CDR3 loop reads CASSPRPSTDTQYF. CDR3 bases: TGTGCCAGCAGCCCGCGGCCTTCCACAGATACGCAGTATTTT.

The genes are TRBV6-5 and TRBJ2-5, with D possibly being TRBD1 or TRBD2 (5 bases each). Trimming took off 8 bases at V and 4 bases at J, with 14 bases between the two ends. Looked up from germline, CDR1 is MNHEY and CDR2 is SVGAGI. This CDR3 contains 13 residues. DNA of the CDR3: TGTGCCAGCTCTCAGGGAGATTTAGAGACCCAGTACTTC. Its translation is CASSQGDLETQYF.

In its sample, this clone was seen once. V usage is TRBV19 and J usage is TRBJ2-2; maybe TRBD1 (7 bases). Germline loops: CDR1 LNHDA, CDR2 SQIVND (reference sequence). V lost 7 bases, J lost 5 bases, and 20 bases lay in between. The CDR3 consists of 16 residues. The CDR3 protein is CASIPTGAGGTGELFF. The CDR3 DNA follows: TGTGCCAGTATCCCCACGGGGGCAGGGGGAACCGGGGAGCTGTTTTTT.

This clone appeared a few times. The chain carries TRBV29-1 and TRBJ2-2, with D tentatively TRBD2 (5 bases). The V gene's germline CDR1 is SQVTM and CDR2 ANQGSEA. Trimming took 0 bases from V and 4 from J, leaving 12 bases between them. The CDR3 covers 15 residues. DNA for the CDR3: TGCAGCGTTGAAGACCCTACCCGGGGCACCGGGGAGCTGTTTTTT. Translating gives CSVEDPTRGTGELFF.

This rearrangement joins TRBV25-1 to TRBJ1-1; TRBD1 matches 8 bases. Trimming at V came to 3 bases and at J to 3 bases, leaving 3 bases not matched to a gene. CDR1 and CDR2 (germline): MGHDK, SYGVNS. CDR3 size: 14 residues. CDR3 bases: TGTGCCAGCAGTGATTCGACAGGGGACACTGAAGCTTTCTTT. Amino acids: CASSDSTGDTEAFF. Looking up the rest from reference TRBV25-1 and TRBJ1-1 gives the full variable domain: EADIYQTPRYLVIGTGKKITLECSQTMGHDKMYWYQQDPGMELHLIHYSYGVNSTEKGDLSSESTVSRIRTEHFPLTLESARPSHTSQYLCASSDSTGDTEAFFGQGTRLTVV.

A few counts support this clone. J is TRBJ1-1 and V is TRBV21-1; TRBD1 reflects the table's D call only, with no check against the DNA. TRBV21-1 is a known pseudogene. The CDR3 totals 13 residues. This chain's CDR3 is CASRDRINTEAFF. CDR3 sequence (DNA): TGTGCCAGCAGGGACAGAATAAACACTGAAGCTTTCTTT.

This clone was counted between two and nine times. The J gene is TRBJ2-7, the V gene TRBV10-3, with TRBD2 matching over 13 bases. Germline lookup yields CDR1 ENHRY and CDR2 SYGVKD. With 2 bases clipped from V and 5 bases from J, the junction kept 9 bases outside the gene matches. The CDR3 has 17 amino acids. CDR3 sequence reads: CAISEPPTSGRFDEQYF. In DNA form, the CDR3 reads TGTGCCATCAGTGAGCCACCGACTAGCGGGAGGTTTGACGAGCAGTACTTC.

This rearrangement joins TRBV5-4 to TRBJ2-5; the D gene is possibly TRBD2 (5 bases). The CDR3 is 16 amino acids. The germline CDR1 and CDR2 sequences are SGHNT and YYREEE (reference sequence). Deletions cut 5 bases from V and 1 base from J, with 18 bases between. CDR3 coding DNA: TGTGCCAGCAGTTCAAACTTACGGGGATCCCAAGAGACCCAGTACTTC. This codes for CASSSNLRGSQETQYF.

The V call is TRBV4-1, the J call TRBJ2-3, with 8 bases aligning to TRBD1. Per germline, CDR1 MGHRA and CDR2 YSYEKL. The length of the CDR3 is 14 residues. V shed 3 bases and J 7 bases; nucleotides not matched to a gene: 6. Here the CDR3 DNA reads TGCGCCAGCAGCCAGGCGCAGGGGGCCCATACGCAGTATTTT. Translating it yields CASSQAQGAHTQYF.

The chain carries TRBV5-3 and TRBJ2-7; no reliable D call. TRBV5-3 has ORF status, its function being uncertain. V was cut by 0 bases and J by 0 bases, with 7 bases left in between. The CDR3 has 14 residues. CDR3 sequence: CARSLEGSSYEQYF. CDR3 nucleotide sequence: TGTGCCAGAAGCTTGGAGGGCAGCTCCTACGAGCAGTACTTC.

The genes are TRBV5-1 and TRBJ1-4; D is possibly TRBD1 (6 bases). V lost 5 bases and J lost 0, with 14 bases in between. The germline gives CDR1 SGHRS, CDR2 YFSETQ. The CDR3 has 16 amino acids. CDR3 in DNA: TGCGCCAGCAGGCCTACCGGGACAACAACTAATGAAAAACTGTTTTTT. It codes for CASRPTGTTTNEKLFF.

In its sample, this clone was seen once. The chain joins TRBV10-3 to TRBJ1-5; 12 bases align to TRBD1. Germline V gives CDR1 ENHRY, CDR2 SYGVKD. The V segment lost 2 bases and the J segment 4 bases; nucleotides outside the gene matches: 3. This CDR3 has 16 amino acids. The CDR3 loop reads CAISEGTGGKNQPQHF. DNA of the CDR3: TGTGCCATCAGTGAGGGGACAGGGGGCAAAAATCAGCCCCAGCATTTT.

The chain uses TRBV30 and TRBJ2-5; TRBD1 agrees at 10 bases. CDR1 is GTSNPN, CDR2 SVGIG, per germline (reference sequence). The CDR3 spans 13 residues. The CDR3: CARMDRGKKTQYF. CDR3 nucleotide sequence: TGTGCTAGGATGGACAGGGGGAAAAAGACCCAGTACTTC.

CDR3 coding DNA: TGTGCCAGCAGCTTAGGAGCGGGAGACTTGGAGACCCAGTACTTC. Translation gives CASSLGAGDLETQYF. This chain connects TRBV7-3 to TRBJ2-5, with 8 bases fitting TRBD2. J lost 5 bases, V lost 2 bases, and 7 bases had no gene match. Germline V lookup: CDR1 SGHTA, CDR2 FQGTGA. The CDR3 is 15 residues long.

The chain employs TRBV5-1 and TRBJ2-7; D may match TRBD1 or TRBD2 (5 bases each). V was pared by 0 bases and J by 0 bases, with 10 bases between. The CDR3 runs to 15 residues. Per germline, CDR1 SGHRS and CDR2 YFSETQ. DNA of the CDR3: TGCGCCAGCAGCTTGGCGAATGGGGGCTCCTACGAGCAGTACTTC. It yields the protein CASSLANGGSYEQYF.

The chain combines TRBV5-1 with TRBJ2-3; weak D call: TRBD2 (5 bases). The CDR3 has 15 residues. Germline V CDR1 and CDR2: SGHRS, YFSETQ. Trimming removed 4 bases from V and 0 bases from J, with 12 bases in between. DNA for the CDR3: TGCGCCAGCAGCGGAGGACGGCTTAGCACAGATACGCAGTATTTT. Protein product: CASSGGRLSTDTQYF.

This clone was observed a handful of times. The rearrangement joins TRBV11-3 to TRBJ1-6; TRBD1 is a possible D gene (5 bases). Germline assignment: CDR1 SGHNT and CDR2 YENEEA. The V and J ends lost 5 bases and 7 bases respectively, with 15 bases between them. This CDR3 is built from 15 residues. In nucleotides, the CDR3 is TGTGCCAGCAGCCCAAACAGGAGCCCCAATTCACCCCTCCACTTT. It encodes CASSPNRSPNSPLHF.

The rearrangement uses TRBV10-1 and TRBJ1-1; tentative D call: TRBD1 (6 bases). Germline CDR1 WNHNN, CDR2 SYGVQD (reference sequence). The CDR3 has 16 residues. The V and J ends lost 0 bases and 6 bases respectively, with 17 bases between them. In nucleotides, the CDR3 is TGCGCCAGCAGTGAGTCGACGGGACAAGGACCCTCTGAAGCTTTCTTT. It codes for CASSESTGQGPSEAFF.

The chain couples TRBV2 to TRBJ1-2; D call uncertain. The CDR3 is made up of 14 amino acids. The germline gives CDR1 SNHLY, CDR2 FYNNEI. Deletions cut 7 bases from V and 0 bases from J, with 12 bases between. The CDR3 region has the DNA TGTGCCAGCAACCGACGATTAGCTAACTATGGCTACACCTTC. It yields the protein CASNRRLANYGYTF.

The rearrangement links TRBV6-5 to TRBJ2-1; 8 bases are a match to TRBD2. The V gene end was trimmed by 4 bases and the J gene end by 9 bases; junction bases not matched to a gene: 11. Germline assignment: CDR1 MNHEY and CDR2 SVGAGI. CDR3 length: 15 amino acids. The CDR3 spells CASSLGGGTRGEQFF. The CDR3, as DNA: TGTGCCAGCAGTTTGGGCGGGGGGACAAGGGGTGAGCAGTTCTTC.